This entry lists 8 T cell receptor beta chains sequenced from one sample in a study of molecular identifiers for immune sequencing clone quantification. Using its own MiXCR run on the PCR reads, TCRdb lists one record per CDR3 protein. The sample yields about 54,000 distinct CDR3 sequences, 20% to 25% seen once. Sequencing used naive CD8+ T cells from blood, with Jurkat cell RNA spiked in. Documented subset: FACS-sorted CD8+CD4-CCR7+CD45RA+ naive T cells. The source is a human donor in good health. Some libraries in this study had Jurkat cell RNA spiked in.

This clonotype was counted ten times or more. The J gene is TRBJ1-4, the V gene TRBV6-6; a weak D match, TRBD1 (5 bases). The CDR3 has 13 residues. From germline, CDR1 is MNHNY and CDR2 SVGAGI (reference sequence). The V gene lost 4 bases and the J gene lost 8 bases, with 11 bases spanning the gap. This CDR3 reads CASSFPSGEKLFF. Written as DNA, the CDR3 is TGTGCCAGCAGTTTCCCTTCAGGGGAAAAACTGTTTTTT.

This clonotype was observed once. One base away lies a much larger clone, so this may be a sequencing read error. J is TRBJ1-1 and V is TRBV10-3; D unresolved. The germline CDR1 and CDR2 sequences are ENHRY and SYGVKD. CDR3 length equals 15 residues. The CDR3 sequence: CAISPLGGLNTGAFF. The CDR3 nucleotides read TGTGCCATCAGTCCCTTGGGCGGCCTGAACACTGGAGCTTTCTTT.

A note on this clonotype: A read error may be the cause here, since a much bigger clone is one base away. J is TRBJ1-1 and V is TRBV6-2 or TRBV6-3; D uncertain. V lost 5 bases and J 2 bases, leaving 6 bases between the germline ends. Germline assignment: CDR1 MNHEY and CDR2 SVGEGT. This CDR3 region has 12 residues. CDR3 sequence: CASSAHNTEAFF. As DNA, the CDR3 is TGTGCCAGCAGTGCACACAACACTGAAGCTTTCTTT.

Notes on this clonotype: A much larger clone differs from this one at a single base, so this may be a read error. The chain combines TRBV27 with TRBJ2-3; D is uncertain. The CDR3 length is 14 residues. Germline V lookup: CDR1 MNHEY, CDR2 SMNVEV (reference sequence). CDR3 sequence reads: CTSSLLTSTDTQYF. CDR3 sequence (DNA): TGTACCAGCAGTTTGCTAACTAGCACAGATACGCAGTATTTT.

About this clonotype: One end of the junction fails to match germline, which may point to a read error. This rearrangement joins TRBV6-5 to TRBJ1-5, with D perhaps matching TRBD1 (6 bases). The CDR3 runs to 14 residues. Looked up from germline, CDR1 is MNHEY and CDR2 is SVGAGI. The CDR3 nucleotides are TGTGCCAGCAGTTGCTCTGGGGGCAGTCAGCCCCACCATTTT. This translates into CASSCSGGSQPHHF.

This clonotype was seen only a few times. The chain combines TRBV2 with TRBJ1-1; D is perhaps TRBD1 (5 bases). The CDR3 consists of 12 residues. The germline V gene encodes CDR1 SNHLY and CDR2 FYNNEI. With 10 bases removed from V and 5 bases from J, the gap between germline ends came to 14 bases. The CDR3 sequence: CATHQGSTEAFF. CDR3 nucleotide sequence: TGTGCCACCCATCAGGGCAGTACTGAAGCTTTCTTT.

For this clonotype: Just one base apart from a much larger clone, this may be a read error. V and J are TRBV19 and TRBJ2-1; no clear D. The CDR3 runs 14 residues. Looked up from germline, CDR1 is LNHDA and CDR2 is SQIVND (reference sequence). The CDR3 coding sequence is TGTGCCACCAAGGACCTAAGCTCCTTCAATGAGCAGTTCTTC. Its translation: CATKDLSSFNEQFF. The full variable domain, rest sourced from reference TRBV19 and TRBJ2-1, is DGGITQSPKYLFRKEGQNVTLSCEQNLNHDAMYWYRQDPGQGLRLIYYSQIVNDFQKGDIAEGYSVSREKKESFPLTVTSAQKNPTAFYLCATKDLSSFNEQFFGPGTRLTVL.

Remarks on this clonotype: This could be a read error, since a much larger clone is one nucleotide away. The J gene is TRBJ2-7, the V gene TRBV28; D gene ambiguous. This CDR3 region has 14 residues. CDR1 is MDHEN and CDR2 is SYDVKM in the germline V gene. CDR3 nucleotides: TGTGTCAGCAGTTTAGGGCGTTCCTCCTACGAGCAGTACTTC. Its translation is CVSSLGRSSYEQYF. The whole variable domain, filled in from reference TRBV28 and TRBJ2-7, reads DVKVTQSSRYLVKRTGEKVFLECVQDMDHENMFWYRQDPGLGLRLIYFSYDVKMKEKGDIPEGYSVSREKKERFSLILESASTNQTSMYLCVSSLGRSSYEQYFGPGTRLTVT.